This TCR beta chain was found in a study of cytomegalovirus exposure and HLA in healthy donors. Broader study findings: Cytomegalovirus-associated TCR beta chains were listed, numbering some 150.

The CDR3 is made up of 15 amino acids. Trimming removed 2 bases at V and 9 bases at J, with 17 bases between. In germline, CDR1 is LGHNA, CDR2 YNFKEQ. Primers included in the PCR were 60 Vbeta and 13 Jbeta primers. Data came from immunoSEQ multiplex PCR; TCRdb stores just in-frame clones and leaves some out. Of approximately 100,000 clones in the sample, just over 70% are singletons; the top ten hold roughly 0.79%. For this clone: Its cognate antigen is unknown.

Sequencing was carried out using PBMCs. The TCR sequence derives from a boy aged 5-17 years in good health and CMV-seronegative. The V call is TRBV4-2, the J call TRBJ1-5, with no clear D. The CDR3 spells CASSQLMGRPRPQHF. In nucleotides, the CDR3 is TGTGCCAGCAGCCAACTGATGGGGAGGCCCCGGCCCCAGCATTTT.